The text below deals with one TCR beta chain. This sample is part of a study of shared clonotypes between healthy human individuals. Generated by immunoSEQ multiplex PCR, the TCRdb table keeps only in-frame clones and is missing some. Among millions of clones listed, 90% to 95% were seen once. V lost 0 bases and J lost 7; bases outside the gene matches: 10. This CDR3 has 17 residues. In germline, CDR1 is SGHDT, CDR2 YYEEEE. The receptor was derived from a man between 18 and 29 years old in good health. Sequencing used naive CD4+ T cells sorted from blood. Subset given: CD45RA+ positively selected. The chain joins TRBV5-6 to TRBJ2-5; TRBD2 matches at 12 bases. As DNA, the CDR3 is TGTGCCAGCAGCTTGGGACTAGCGGGAGACTCTCGCGGGACCCAGTACTTC. This sequence encodes CASSLGLAGDSRGTQYF. The full variable domain, with the rest looked up from reference TRBV5-6 and TRBJ2-5, is DAGVTQSPTHLIKTRGQQVTLRCSPKSGHDTVSWYQQALGQGPQFIFQYYEEEERQRGNFPDRFSGHQFPNYSSELNVNALLLGDSALYLCASSLGLAGDSRGTQYFGPGTRLLVL.